These 21 T cell receptor beta chains share one sample of origin, sequenced in a study of T cells of healthy individuals. In TCRdb, the 5' RACE reads were re-called with MiXCR into one record per CDR3 protein. Seen here are 55,000 to 65,000 distinct CDR3 sequences, 15% to 20% observed once, and the top ten hold around 4.7%. The origin of the receptors is a human donor in good health.

Ten or more counts support this clonotype. The J gene is TRBJ2-1, the V gene TRBV13, with D maybe TRBD1 (6 bases). The V end lost 5 bases, the J end lost 4 bases, and 24 bases lay between the germline ends. Germline CDR1 PRHDT, CDR2 FYEKMQ (reference sequence). This CDR3 is 18 amino acids long. CDR3 coding DNA: TGTGCCAGCAGCCCCCGGAGGAGAACCGGGACATTTTACAATGAGCAGTTCTTC. The encoded protein is CASSPRRRTGTFYNEQFF.

The table lists this clonotype with a few counts. This chain connects TRBV6-4 to TRBJ2-2; D is possibly TRBD2 (6 bases). Per germline, CDR1 MRHNA and CDR2 SNTAGT. The length of the CDR3 is 16 residues. With 2 bases removed from V and 2 bases from J, the gap between germline ends came to 12 bases. The CDR3 DNA is TGTGCCAGCAGTGACGGGTGGCGGGAAAACACCGGGGAGCTGTTTTTT. It codes for CASSDGWRENTGELFF.

The V gene is TRBV3-1, the J gene TRBJ1-6; the match to TRBD1 covers 9 bases. V was clipped by 1 base and J by 7 bases; unmatched bases: 8. The CDR3 sequence is 17 residues long. The germline CDR1 and CDR2 sequences are LGHDT and YNNKEL (reference sequence). CDR3 loop: CASSQGGGQGRNSPLHF. The CDR3 DNA is TGTGCCAGCAGCCAAGGAGGAGGACAGGGGCGGAATTCACCCCTCCACTTT.

This clonotype was seen more than once but under ten times. This chain uses TRBV6-2 or TRBV6-3 with TRBJ2-3; no clear D gene. CDR3 length: 11 residues. The V gene lost 6 bases and the J gene lost 8 bases, with 9 bases spanning the gap. Germline V gene lookup returns CDR1 MNHEY and CDR2 SVGEGT. CDR3 loop: CASSRLGTQYF. The CDR3 nucleotides are TGTGCCAGCAGCCGACTCGGTACGCAGTATTTT.

This clonotype appeared many times. In DNA, the CDR3 is TGTGCCAGCAGCTTAGCGCTCGGGTACCAAGAGACCCAGTACTTC. Its protein is CASSLALGYQETQYF. The J gene is TRBJ2-5, the V gene TRBV7-9; D is undetermined. In germline, CDR1 is SEHNR, CDR2 FQNEAQ (reference sequence). The CDR3 totals 15 residues. V shed 0 bases and J shed 0 bases, with 8 bases lying between them.

This clonotype has at least ten counts. The chain's CDR3 is CASSLSSQTYNNEQFF. CDR3 bases: TGTGCCAGCAGCTTATCTTCCCAGACTTACAACAATGAGCAGTTCTTC. The chain combines TRBV11-1 with TRBJ2-1; no definite D call. The CDR3 length is 16 residues. V lost 2 bases and J lost 5, with 16 bases in between. CDR1 is SGHAT, CDR2 FQDESV, per germline (reference sequence).

The chain combines TRBV3-1 with TRBJ2-2; D is ambiguous. V lost 4 bases and J lost 4, with 7 bases in between. The CDR3 contains 13 residues. Germline CDR1 LGHDT, CDR2 YNNKEL (reference sequence). CDR3 sequence: CASSPWGTGELFF. The CDR3 DNA sequence: TGTGCCAGCAGCCCCTGGGGCACCGGGGAGCTGTTTTTT.

This clonotype was observed many times. CDR3 sequence (DNA): TGTGCCAGCAGCCCCTCTCTAGGGAGGTCGGACACTGAAGCTTTCTTT. This codes for CASSPSLGRSDTEAFF. The chain carries TRBV9 and TRBJ1-1; no definite D call. Trimming took 4 bases from V and 3 from J, leaving 19 bases between them. Germline V gives CDR1 SGDLS, CDR2 YYNGEE. The CDR3 consists of 16 residues.

Many counts were recorded for this clonotype. The V gene is TRBV2, the J gene TRBJ2-2, with D hard to call. Trimming stripped 4 bases from V and 6 bases from J, with 3 bases between. Germline assignment: CDR1 SNHLY and CDR2 FYNNEI. The CDR3 spans 11 residues. CDR3 nucleotide sequence: TGTGCCAGCAGTGCAGCCGGGGAGCTGTTTTTT. It is translated as CASSAAGELFF. Full variable domain (missing parts from reference TRBV2 and TRBJ2-2): EPEVTQTPSHQVTQMGQEVILRCVPISNHLYFYWYRQILGQKVEFLVSFYNNEISEKSEIFDDQFSVERPDGSNFTLKIRSTKLEDSAMYFCASSAAGELFFGEGSRLTVL.

This clonotype has only a few counts. This chain uses TRBV18 with TRBJ1-5; no clear D gene. Germline V lookup: CDR1 KGHSH, CDR2 LQKENI. This CDR3 is built from 15 residues. V shed 3 bases and J shed 3 bases, with 12 bases lying between them. The CDR3 is CASSPSSGLNQPQHF. As DNA, the CDR3 is TGTGCCAGCTCACCTAGTTCCGGGCTCAATCAGCCCCAGCATTTT.

This clonotype was observed at least ten times. The genes are TRBV20-1 and TRBJ2-1; tentatively, D is TRBD1 (6 bases). Germline V gene sequence: CDR1 DFQATT, CDR2 SNEGSKA (reference sequence). CDR3 length: 18 amino acids. The V end lost 0 bases, the J end lost 8 bases, and 26 bases lay between the germline ends. The CDR3 nucleotides read TGCAGTGCTAGAGATCCGAGAACGCAGAGGGGGTTTTGGGATGAGCAGTTCTTC. It translates to CSARDPRTQRGFWDEQFF.

The V gene is TRBV6-2 or TRBV6-3, the J gene TRBJ2-1, with D perhaps TRBD2 (6 bases). V dropped 0 bases and J dropped 10 bases, with 10 bases sitting between them. The CDR3 extends over 13 amino acids. Germline assignment: CDR1 MNHEY and CDR2 SVGEGT. The CDR3 DNA reads as TGTGCCAGCAGTTACTCGCCGACTAGGGAGCAGTTCTTC. This sequence encodes CASSYSPTREQFF.

This clonotype was recorded many times. V gene TRBV19 combines with J gene TRBJ2-1; weak D call: TRBD1 (5 bases). Between the trimmed V and J ends, which lost 10 bases and 4 bases, there was a span of 17 bases. The CDR3 is made up of 14 amino acids. Germline V gene data show CDR1 as LNHDA and CDR2 as SQIVND (reference sequence). CDR3 sequence (DNA): TGTGCCACCTCCAGGGTTTCAGCATACAATGAGCAGTTCTTC. Residues: CATSRVSAYNEQFF.

This clonotype has just a few counts. The rearrangement uses TRBV20-1 and TRBJ1-1, with 7 bases matching TRBD1. CDR3 size: 15 residues. CDR1 is DFQATT, CDR2 SNEGSKA, per germline (reference sequence). Trimming removed 0 bases from V and 8 bases from J; junction bases left unmatched: 12. The CDR3 DNA sequence: TGCAGTGCTAGAGATGTTAACAGGGGCGACGTAGAAGCTTTCTTT. This sequence encodes CSARDVNRGDVEAFF.

This clonotype was counted only a few times. V usage is TRBV29-1 and J usage is TRBJ2-1; D may match TRBD1 or TRBD2 (6 bases each). The CDR3 covers 15 residues. Germline lookup yields CDR1 SQVTM and CDR2 ANQGSEA. Trimming cost V 4 bases and J 4 bases, with 17 bases left between them. The CDR3, as DNA: TGCAGCGTTGTCTGGCGGGACACTTTTTACAATGAGCAGTTCTTC. Its translation: CSVVWRDTFYNEQFF.

The chain's CDR3 is CASSLGPAFQETQYF. The DNA for the CDR3 is TGTGCCAGCAGCTTAGGTCCAGCTTTTCAAGAGACCCAGTACTTC. The chain links TRBV7-2 to TRBJ2-5; D remains ambiguous. V lost 1 base and J 2 bases, leaving 11 bases between the germline ends. From germline, CDR1 is SGHTA and CDR2 FQGNSA. The CDR3 extends over 15 amino acids.

Concerning this clonotype: A much larger clone sits a single nucleotide away, making a read error possible. V usage is TRBV12-3 or TRBV12-4 and J usage is TRBJ2-7; TRBD1 aligns across 7 bases. The CDR3 extends over 13 amino acids. CDR3 coding DNA: TGTGTCAGCCGTAAGGGGGCTACCTACGAGCAGTACTTC. It yields the protein CVSRKGATYEQYF.

This clonotype came up many times. This chain uses TRBV28 with TRBJ2-3; D is unclear. CDR1 is MDHEN, CDR2 SYDVKM, per germline. The length of the CDR3 is 13 residues. Trimming pared 10 bases from V and 8 bases from J, leaving 19 bases between. This chain's CDR3 is CATNLEFSFTQYF. The CDR3, as DNA: TGTGCCACCAACCTCGAGTTCAGTTTTACGCAGTATTTT. The variable domain in full, completed from reference TRBV28 and TRBJ2-3, reads DVKVTQSSRYLVKRTGEKVFLECVQDMDHENMFWYRQDPGLGLRLIYFSYDVKMKEKGDIPEGYSVSREKKERFSLILESASTNQTSMYLCATNLEFSFTQYFGPGTRLTVL.

This clonotype was detected only a few times. The chain carries TRBV5-1 and TRBJ1-4; TRBD1 agrees at 7 bases. CDR3 size: 14 residues. Per the germline V gene, CDR1 is SGHRS and CDR2 is YFSETQ. The trim removed 6 bases at V and 5 bases at J, leaving 7 bases unmatched. As DNA, the CDR3 is TGCGCCAGCAACGGGGGACAGCCAAATGAAAAACTGTTTTTT. It is translated as CASNGGQPNEKLFF.

The sample holds a few counts of this clonotype. This chain links TRBV7-3 with TRBJ2-4; D is perhaps TRBD1 (6 bases). There are 13 residues in the CDR3. In germline, CDR1 is SGHTA, CDR2 FQGTGA. V lost 2 bases to trimming and J lost 8 bases, with 10 bases between them. The CDR3 sequence: CASSLHREDIQYF. CDR3 DNA: TGTGCCAGCAGCTTACACAGGGAAGACATTCAGTACTTC.

This chain links TRBV10-3 with TRBJ2-2, with D perhaps TRBD1 (6 bases). CDR1 and CDR2 (germline): ENHRY, SYGVKD. The V end lost 4 bases, the J end lost 1 base, and 7 bases lay between the germline ends. CDR3 length: 14 residues. CDR3 loop: CAISGGLNTGELFF. The CDR3 DNA reads as TGTGCCATCAGTGGGGGGCTGAACACCGGGGAGCTGTTTTTT.